This TCR beta chain was identified in a study of T cells in localized non-small cell lung cancer. Study-wide findings and caveats: In adjacent lung appeared a median around 54 of the top 100 tumor clones.

This CDR3 region has 14 residues. The V gene's germline CDR1 is SGDLS and CDR2 YYNGEE. V lost 6 bases, J lost 10 bases, and 9 bases stayed unmatched. Notes on this clone: Its matching antigen is unknown.

Assay used: immunoSEQ multiplex PCR; TCRdb lists only in-frame clones, some missing. The repertoire holds 48,000 or so clones, with roughly 80% as singletons. The source is a man between 40 and 70 years old with stage I squamous cell lung carcinoma. The J gene is TRBJ2-1, the V gene TRBV9; 11 bases are shared with TRBD2. The sequences come from peripheral blood, collected before any cancer treatment. The CDR3 nucleotides are TGTGCCAGCAACCCTAGCGGGGGGTCCAGGGAGCAGTTCTTC. Its protein is CASNPSGGSREQFF.